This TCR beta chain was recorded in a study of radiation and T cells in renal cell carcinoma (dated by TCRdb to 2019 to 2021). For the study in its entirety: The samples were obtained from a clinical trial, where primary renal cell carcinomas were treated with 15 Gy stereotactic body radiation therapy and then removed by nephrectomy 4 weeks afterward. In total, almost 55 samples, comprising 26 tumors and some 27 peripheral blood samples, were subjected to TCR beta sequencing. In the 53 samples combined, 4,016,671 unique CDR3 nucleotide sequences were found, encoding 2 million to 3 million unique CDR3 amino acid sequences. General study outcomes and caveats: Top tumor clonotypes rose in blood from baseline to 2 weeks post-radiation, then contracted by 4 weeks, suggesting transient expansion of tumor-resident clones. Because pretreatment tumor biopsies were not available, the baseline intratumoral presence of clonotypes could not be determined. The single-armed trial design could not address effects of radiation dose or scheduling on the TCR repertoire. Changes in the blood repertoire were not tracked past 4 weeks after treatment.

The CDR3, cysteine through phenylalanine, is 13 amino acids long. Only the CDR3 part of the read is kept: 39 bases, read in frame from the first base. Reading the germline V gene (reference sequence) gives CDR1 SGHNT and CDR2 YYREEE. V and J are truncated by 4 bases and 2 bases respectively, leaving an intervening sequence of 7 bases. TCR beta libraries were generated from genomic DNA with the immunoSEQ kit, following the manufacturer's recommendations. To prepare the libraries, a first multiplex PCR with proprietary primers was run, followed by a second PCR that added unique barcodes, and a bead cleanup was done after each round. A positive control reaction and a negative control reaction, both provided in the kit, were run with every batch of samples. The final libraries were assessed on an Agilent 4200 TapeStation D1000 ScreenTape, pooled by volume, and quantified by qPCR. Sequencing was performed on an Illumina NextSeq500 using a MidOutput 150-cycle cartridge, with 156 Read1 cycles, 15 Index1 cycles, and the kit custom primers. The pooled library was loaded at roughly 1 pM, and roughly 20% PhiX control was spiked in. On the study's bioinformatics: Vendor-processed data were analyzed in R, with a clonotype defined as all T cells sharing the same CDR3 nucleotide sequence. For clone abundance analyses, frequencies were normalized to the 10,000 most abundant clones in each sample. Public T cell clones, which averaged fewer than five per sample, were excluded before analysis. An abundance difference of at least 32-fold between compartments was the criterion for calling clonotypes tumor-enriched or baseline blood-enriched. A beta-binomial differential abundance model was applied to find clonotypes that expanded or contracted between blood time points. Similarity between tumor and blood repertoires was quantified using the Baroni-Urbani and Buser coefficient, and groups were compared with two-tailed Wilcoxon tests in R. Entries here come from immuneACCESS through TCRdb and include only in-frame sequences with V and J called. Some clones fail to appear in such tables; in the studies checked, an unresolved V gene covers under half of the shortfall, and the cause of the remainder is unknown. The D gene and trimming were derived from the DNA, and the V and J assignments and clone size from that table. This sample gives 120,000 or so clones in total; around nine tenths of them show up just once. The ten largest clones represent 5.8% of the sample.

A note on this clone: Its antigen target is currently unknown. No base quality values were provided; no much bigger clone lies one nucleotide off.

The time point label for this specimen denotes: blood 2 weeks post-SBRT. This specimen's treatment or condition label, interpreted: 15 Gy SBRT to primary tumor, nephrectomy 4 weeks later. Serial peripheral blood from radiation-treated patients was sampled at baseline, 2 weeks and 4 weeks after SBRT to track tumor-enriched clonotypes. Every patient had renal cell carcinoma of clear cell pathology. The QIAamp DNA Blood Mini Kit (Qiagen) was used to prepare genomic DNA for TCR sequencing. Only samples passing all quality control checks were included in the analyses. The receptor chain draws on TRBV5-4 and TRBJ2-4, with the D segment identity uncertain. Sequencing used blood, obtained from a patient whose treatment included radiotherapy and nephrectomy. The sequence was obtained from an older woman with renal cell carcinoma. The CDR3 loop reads CASSPQPKNIQYF. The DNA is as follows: TGTGCCAGCAGCCCCCAACCCAAAAACATTCAGTACTTC.